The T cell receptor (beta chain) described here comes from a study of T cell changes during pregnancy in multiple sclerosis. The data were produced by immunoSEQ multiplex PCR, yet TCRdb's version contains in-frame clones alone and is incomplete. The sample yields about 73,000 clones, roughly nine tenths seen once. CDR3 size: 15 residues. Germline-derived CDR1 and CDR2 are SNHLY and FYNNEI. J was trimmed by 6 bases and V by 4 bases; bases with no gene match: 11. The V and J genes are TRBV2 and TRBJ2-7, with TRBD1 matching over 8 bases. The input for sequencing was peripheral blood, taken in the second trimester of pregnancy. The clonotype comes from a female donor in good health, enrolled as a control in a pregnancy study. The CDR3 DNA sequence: TGTGCCAGCAGTGTACGGACAGGGTTTAAGGGCGAGCAGTACTTC. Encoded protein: CASSVRTGFKGEQYF.